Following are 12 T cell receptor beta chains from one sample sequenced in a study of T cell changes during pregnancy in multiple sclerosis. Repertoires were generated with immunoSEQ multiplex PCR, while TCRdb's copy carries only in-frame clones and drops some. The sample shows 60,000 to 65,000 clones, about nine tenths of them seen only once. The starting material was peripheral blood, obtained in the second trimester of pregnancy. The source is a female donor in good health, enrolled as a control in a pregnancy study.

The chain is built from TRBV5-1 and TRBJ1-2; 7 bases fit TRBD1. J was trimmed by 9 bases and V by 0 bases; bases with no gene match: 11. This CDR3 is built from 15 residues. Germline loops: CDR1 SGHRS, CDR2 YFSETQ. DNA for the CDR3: TGCGCCAGCAGCTTGGGGGGAGAGGGGGCCACGAGCTACACCTTC. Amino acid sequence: CASSLGGEGATSYTF. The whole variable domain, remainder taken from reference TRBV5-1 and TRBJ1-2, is KAGVTQTPRYLIKTRGQQVTLSCSPISGHRSVSWYQQTPGQGLQFLFEYFSETQRNKGNFPGRFSGRQFSNSRSEMNVSTLELGDSALYLCASSLGGEGATSYTFGSGTRLTVV.

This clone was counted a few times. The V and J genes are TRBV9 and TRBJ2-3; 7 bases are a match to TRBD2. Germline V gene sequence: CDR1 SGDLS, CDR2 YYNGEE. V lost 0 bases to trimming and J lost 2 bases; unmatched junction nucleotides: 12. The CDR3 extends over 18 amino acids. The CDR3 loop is CASSVAAGTMINTDTQYF. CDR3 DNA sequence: TGTGCCAGCAGCGTAGCAGCGGGGACCATGATCAACACAGATACGCAGTATTTT.

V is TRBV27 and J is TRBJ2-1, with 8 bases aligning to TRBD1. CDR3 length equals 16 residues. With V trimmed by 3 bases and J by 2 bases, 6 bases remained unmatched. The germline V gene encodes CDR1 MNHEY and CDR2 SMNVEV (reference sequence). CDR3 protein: CASSLTGTGAYNEQFF. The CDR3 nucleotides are TGTGCCAGCAGTTTGACCGGGACAGGTGCCTACAATGAGCAGTTCTTC.

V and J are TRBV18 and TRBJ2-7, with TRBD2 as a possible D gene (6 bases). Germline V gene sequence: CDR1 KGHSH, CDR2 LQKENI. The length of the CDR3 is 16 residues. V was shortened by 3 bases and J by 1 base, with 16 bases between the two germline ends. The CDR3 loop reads CASSPVGLAPSYEQYF. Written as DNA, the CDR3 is TGTGCCAGCTCACCGGTAGGTCTAGCGCCTTCCTACGAGCAGTACTTC.

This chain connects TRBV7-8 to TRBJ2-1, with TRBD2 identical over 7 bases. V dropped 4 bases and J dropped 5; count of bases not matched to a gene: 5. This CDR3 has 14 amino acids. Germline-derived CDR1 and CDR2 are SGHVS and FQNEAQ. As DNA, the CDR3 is TGTGCCAGCAGCTACCGGGACTACAACAATGAGCAGTTCTTC. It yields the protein CASSYRDYNNEQFF. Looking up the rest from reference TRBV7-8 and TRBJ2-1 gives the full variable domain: GAGVSQSPRYKVAKRGQDVALRCDPISGHVSLFWYQQALGQGPEFLTYFQNEAQLDKSGLPSDRFFAERPEGSVSTLKIQRTQQEDSAVYLCASSYRDYNNEQFFGPGTRLTVL.

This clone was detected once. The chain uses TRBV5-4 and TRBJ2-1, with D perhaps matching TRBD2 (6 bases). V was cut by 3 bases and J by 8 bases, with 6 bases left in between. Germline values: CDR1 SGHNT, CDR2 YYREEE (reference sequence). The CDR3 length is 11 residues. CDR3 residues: CASSWEDEQFF. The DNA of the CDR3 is TGTGCCAGCAGCTGGGAGGATGAGCAGTTCTTC.

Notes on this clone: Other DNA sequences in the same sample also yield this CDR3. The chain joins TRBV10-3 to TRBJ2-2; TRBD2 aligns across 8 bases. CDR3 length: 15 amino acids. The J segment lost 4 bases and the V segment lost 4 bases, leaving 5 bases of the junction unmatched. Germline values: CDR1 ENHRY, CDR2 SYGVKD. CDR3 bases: TGTGCCATCAGTGGGACTAGCCGAAGCACCGGGGAGCTGTTTTTT. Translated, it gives CAISGTSRSTGELFF.

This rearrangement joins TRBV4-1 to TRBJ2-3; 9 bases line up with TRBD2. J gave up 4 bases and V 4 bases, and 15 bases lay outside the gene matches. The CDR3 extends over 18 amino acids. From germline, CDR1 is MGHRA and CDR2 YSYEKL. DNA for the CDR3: TGCGCCAGCAGCCTTTTTGGAGCGGGGGGACCTGTTTCAGATACGCAGTATTTT. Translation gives CASSLFGAGGPVSDTQYF.

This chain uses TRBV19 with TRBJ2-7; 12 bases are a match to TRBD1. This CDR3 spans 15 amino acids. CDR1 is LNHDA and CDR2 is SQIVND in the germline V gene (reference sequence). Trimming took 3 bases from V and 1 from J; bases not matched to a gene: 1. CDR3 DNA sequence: TGTGCCAGTAGTATGGGACAGGGGGCATCCTACGAGCAGTACTTC. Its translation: CASSMGQGASYEQYF.

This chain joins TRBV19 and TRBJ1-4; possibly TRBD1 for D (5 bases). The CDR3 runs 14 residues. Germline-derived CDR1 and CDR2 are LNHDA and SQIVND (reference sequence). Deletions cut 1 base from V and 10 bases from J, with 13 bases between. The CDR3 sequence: CASSIGGGDGKLFF. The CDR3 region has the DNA TGTGCCAGTAGTATAGGCGGGGGGGACGGAAAACTGTTTTTT.

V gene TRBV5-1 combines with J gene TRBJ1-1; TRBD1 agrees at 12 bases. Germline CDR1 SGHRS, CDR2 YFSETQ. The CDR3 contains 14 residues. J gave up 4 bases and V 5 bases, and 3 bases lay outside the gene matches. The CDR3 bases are TGCGCCAGCAGGTGGGGACAGGGGGCCACTGAAGCTTTCTTT. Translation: CASRWGQGATEAFF.

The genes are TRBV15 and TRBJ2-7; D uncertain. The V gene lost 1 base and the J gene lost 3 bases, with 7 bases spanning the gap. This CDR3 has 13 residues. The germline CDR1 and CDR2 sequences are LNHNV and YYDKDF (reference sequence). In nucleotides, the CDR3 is TGTGCCACCAGCAGAGCCCGGAGCTACGAGCAGTACTTC. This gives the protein CATSRARSYEQYF.